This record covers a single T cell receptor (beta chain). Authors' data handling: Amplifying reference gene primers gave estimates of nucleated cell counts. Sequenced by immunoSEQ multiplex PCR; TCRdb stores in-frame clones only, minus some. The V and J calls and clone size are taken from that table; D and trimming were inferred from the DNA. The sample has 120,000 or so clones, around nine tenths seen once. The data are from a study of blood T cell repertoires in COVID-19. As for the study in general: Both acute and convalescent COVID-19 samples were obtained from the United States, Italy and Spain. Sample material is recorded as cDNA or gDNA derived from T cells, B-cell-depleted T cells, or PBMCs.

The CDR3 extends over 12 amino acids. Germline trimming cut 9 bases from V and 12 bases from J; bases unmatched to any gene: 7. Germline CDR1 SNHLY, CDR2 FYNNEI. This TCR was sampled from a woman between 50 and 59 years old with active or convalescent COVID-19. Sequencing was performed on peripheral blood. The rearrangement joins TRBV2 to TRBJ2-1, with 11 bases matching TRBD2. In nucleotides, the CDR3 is TGTGCCAGTACGTTAACTAGCGGGGGGCAGTTCTTC. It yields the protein CASTLTSGGQFF.